This TCR beta chain was obtained from a study of shared clonotypes between healthy human individuals. Comment on this clone: Its specificity is not known. The identical CDR3 is also encoded by other nucleotide sequences in the sample.

Healthy and HIV-negative, the adult donors had no recent acute infections or vaccinations. Profiled with immunoSEQ multiplex PCR; TCRdb holds only in-frame clones, not every one. The table has about 2,500,000 clones, approximately 94% seen once. Study-wide findings and caveats: The authors expected sequencing depth to affect clonotype sharing among donors.

The CDR3 runs to 11 residues. Germline V gives CDR1 SGHTA, CDR2 FQGNSA. The V end lost 2 bases, the J end lost 7 bases, and 3 bases lay between the germline ends. The J gene is TRBJ2-1, the V gene TRBV7-2; the D is unclear. The TCR sequence derives from a man aged 18 to 35 in good health. What was sequenced was naive CD4+ T cells sorted from blood. Subset in this sample: CD45RA+ positively selected. CDR3 sequence reads: CASSLRNEQFF. The CDR3 DNA sequence: TGTGCCAGCAGCTTAAGGAATGAGCAGTTCTTC.